These T cell receptor beta chains were read from a single sample in a study of brain T cells in children with intractable seizures. Measured with immunoSEQ multiplex PCR; TCRdb has only the in-frame clones, and not every one. The repertoire holds under 400,000 clones, with nearly 95% as singletons. Sequencing was performed on peripheral blood, taken 4 to 5 months after surgery. The origin of the receptors is a boy younger than two with tuberous sclerosis and intractable seizures. CDR3s include the opening cysteine and the closing phenylalanine or tryptophan. A clone size is listed for some rows: how often the clone was seen (once, few, many), or a class if it is expanded.

NA | TRBJ2-3 | TRBV6-6 | 16 | CASSPRASGATDTQYF
NA | TRBJ2-1 | TRBV19 | 16 | CASSIIPMGVYNEQFF
NA | TRBJ1-2 | TRBV12-3/TRBV12-4 | 13 | CASSQGAVYGYTF
NA | TRBJ2-7 | TRBV5-8 | 15 | CASSHTTGTAYEQYF
NA | TRBJ2-7 | TRBV2 | 12 | CASSDLGDEQYF
NA | TRBJ2-1 | TRBV9 | 15 | CASSQTSGIYNEQFF
NA | TRBJ2-2 | TRBV19 | 16 | CASSMLPGANTGELFF
once | TRBJ1-1 | TRBV7-3 | 13 | CASSLMENTEAFF
NA | TRBJ2-4 | TRBV5-4 | 13 | CAVGTGRRNIQYF
NA | TRBJ1-2 | TRBV13 | 13 | CASWAQGRTGYTF
few | TRBJ1-4 | TRBV7-9 | 15 | CASSLFETENEKLFF
once | TRBJ2-7 | TRBV5-1 | 16 | CASSIQGAGGSYEQYF
few | TRBJ2-7 | TRBV6-5 | 13 | CASRGQSSYEQYF
NA | TRBJ1-6 | TRBV30 | 15 | CAWRPGTVLNSPLHF
NA | TRBJ2-3 | TRBV12-3/TRBV12-4 | 12 | CASSLYGDTQYF
few | TRBJ1-2 | TRBV27 | 11 | CASGDYYGYTF
once | TRBJ2-7 | TRBV6-5 | 15 | CASNGVAGGIYEQYF
NA | TRBJ2-1 | TRBV19 | 17 | CASTPALARSSYNEQFF
NA | TRBJ2-7 | TRBV21-1 | 17 | CASSLHRAGVPNYEQYF
NA | TRBJ2-1 | TRBV3-1/TRBV3-2 | 15 | CASSQDPGKRNEQFF
NA | TRBJ1-1 | TRBV6-5 | 13 | CASSYGTNTEAFF
NA | TRBJ1-4 | TRBV28 | 14 | CASSLSSGSEKLFF
NA | TRBJ2-7 | TRBV4-1 | 16 | CASSQPIAGVSGEQYF
once | TRBJ2-3 | TRBV30 | 15 | CAWAEATSSTDTQYF
NA | TRBJ2-2 | TRBV5-4 | 14 | CASSFVRGKGELFF
NA | TRBJ2-7 | TRBV5-6 | 15 | CASSTGGGGPYEQYF
NA | TRBJ1-3 | TRBV29-1 | 13 | CSVAGAIGNTIYF
NA | TRBJ1-2 | TRBV12-3/TRBV12-4 | 13 | CASSPQHSQGYTF
NA | TRBJ2-2 | TRBV18 | 13 | CASSSNRAGELFF
NA | TRBJ2-7 | TRBV19 | 16 | CASSIWGTGALNEQYF
NA | TRBJ2-3 | TRBV5-4 | 16 | CASSKAGLLSTDTQYF
NA | TRBJ2-5 | TRBV29-1 | 15 | CSVEGSPRSSETQYF
NA | TRBJ1-5 | TRBV5-6 | 18 | CASSLGVATGAFHQPQHF
NA | TRBJ2-7 | TRBV7-9 | 17 | CASSSLGDRLSSYEQYF
once | TRBJ2-2 | TRBV24-1 | 15 | CATSDSTLNTGELFF
NA | TRBJ1-2 | TRBV6-1 | 15 | CASSDQGMGNYGYTF
NA | TRBJ2-1 | TRBV7-9 | 12 | CASSSTPYEQFF
NA | TRBJ1-5 | TRBV28 | 16 | CASRIRGQYSNQPQHF
NA | TRBJ2-1 | TRBV7-9 | 17 | CASSSRFREGAYNEQFF
NA | TRBJ1-1 | TRBV28 | 13 | CASFRGRSTEAFF
NA | TRBJ2-7 | TRBV19 | 15 | CASSMPQVVIGEQYF
NA | TRBJ2-3 | TRBV5-6 | 13 | CASSSGLTDTQYF
NA | TRBJ1-1 | TRBV7-6 | 16 | CASSLGEMRGRTEAFF
NA | TRBJ1-1 | TRBV30 | 12 | CAWSRLGTEAFF
once | TRBJ2-7 | TRBV7-8 | 15 | CASSHPGTPAYEQYF
NA | TRBJ2-7 | TRBV2 | 12 | CASSEWSHEQYF
NA | TRBJ2-2 | TRBV5-4 | 14 | CASSALRRPGELFF
NA | TRBJ1-1 | TRBV6-4 | 14 | CASSDGGQNTEAFF
few | TRBJ1-1 | TRBV6-5 | 13 | CASSYRLYTEAFF
NA | TRBJ2-7 | TRBV27 | 12 | CASGTSTYEQYF
NA | TRBJ2-1 | TRBV30 | 16 | CAWSVGTSGNLNEQFF
few | TRBJ2-7 | TRBV29-1 | 13 | CSVGTSGRYEQYF
few | TRBJ1-3 | TRBV5-4 | 14 | CASSLIPSGNTIYF